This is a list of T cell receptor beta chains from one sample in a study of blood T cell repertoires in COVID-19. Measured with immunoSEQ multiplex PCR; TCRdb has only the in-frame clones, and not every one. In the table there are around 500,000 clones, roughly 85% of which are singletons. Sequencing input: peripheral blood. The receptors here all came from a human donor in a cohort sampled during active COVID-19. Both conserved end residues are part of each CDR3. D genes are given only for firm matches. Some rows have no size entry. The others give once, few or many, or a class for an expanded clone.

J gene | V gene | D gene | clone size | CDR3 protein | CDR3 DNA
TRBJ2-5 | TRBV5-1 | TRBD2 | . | CASSLARLAGGWVAETQYF | TGCGCCAGCAGCTTGGCGAGACTAGCGGGAGGATGGGTTGCAGAGACCCAGTACTTC
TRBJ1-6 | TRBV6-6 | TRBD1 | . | CASRWDRENSPLHF | TGTGCCAGCAGGTGGGACAGGGAGAATTCACCCCTCCACTTT
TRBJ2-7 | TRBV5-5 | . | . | CASTLGASDEQYF | TGTGCCAGCACCCTGGGGGCTTCTGACGAGCAGTACTTC
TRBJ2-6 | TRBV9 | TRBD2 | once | CASSVASIGGSSGANVLTF | TGTGCCAGCAGCGTAGCGAGTATCGGGGGGAGCTCTGGGGCCAACGTCCTGACTTTC
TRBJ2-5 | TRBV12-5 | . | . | CASGQGRAQYF | TGTGCTAGTGGCCAGGGGAGGGCCCAGTACTTC
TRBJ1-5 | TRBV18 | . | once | CASSPSRSDSNQPQHF | TGTGCCAGCTCACCATCTCGGAGTGATAGCAATCAGCCCCAGCATTTT
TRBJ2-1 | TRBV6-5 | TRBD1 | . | CASRSGTARNEQFF | TGTGCCAGCAGGTCAGGGACAGCGAGGAATGAGCAGTTCTTC
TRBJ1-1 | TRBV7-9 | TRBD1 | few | CASRRGPEAFF | TGTGCCAGCAGGAGGGGGCCTGAAGCTTTCTTT
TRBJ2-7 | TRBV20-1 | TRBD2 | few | CSASKSGTTVREQYF | TGCAGTGCTAGTAAGTCCGGGACTACCGTTCGGGAGCAGTACTTC
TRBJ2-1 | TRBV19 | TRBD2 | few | CASSLLAGGYNEQFF | TGTGCCAGTAGTCTCCTAGCGGGAGGTTACAATGAGCAGTTCTTC
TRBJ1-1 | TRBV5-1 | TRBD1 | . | CASAKTGEHTEAFF | TGCGCCAGCGCTAAAACAGGGGAGCACACTGAAGCTTTCTTT
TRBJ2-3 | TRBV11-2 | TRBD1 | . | CASSSGTGWTDTQYF | TGTGCCAGCAGCTCCGGGACAGGGTGGACAGATACGCAGTATTTT
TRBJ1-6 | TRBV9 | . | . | CASSVDSTNNSPLHF | TGTGCCAGCAGCGTGGACAGTACGAATAATTCACCCCTCCACTTT
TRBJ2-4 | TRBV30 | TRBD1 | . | CAWSGNSPGQGLQNIQYF | TGTGCCTGGAGCGGAAATTCTCCGGGACAGGGCCTCCAAAACATTCAGTACTTC
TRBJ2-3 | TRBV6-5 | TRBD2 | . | CASSLAGVPDTQYF | TGTGCCAGCAGCTTAGCGGGAGTTCCAGATACGCAGTATTTT
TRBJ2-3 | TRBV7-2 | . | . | CASSLAGLAWPDTQYF | TGTGCCAGCAGCTTAGCGGGGCTAGCGTGGCCAGATACGCAGTATTTT
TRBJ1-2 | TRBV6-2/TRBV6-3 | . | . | CASSYSEVPGGYTF | TGTGCCAGCAGTTACTCGGAGGTTCCGGGTGGCTACACCTTC
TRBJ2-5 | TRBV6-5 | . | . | CASSYSEGVGQETQYF | TGTGCCAGCAGTTACTCGGAAGGGGTTGGCCAAGAGACCCAGTACTTC
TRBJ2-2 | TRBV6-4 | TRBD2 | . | CASSDGASGNTGELFF | TGTGCCAGCAGTGATGGGGCTAGCGGGAACACCGGGGAGCTGTTTTTT
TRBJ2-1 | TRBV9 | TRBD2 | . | CASSVDGRTSPRRDNEQFF | TGTGCCAGCAGCGTAGATGGGCGGACTAGCCCTCGTCGAGACAATGAGCAGTTCTTC
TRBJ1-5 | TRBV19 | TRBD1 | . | CASSPLGTGVGQPQHF | TGTGCCAGTAGTCCCCTCGGGACAGGGGTCGGTCAGCCCCAGCATTTT
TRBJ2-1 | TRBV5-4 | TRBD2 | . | CASSRTRAGGDNEQFF | TGTGCCAGCAGCCGTACCCGAGCGGGGGGGGACAATGAGCAGTTCTTC
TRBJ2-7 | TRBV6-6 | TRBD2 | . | CASSYLAGDLGEQYF | TGTGCCAGCAGTTACTTGGCGGGAGATTTGGGGGAGCAGTACTTC
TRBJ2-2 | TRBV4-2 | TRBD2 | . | CASRQGGGSIAGELFF | TGTGCCAGCAGGCAGGGTGGCGGGAGTATCGCCGGGGAGCTGTTTTTT
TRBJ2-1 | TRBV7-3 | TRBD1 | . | CASSPIRTGGPNEQFF | TGTGCCAGCAGCCCAATCCGGACAGGGGGGCCCAATGAGCAGTTCTTC
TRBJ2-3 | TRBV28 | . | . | CASRATDTQYF | TGTGCCAGCAGAGCCACAGATACGCAGTATTTT
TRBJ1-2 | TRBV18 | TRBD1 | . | CASSPPTGEGYTF | TGTGCCAGCTCACCACCGACAGGGGAAGGCTACACCTTC
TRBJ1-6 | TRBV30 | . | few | CAWTNLRGNSPLHF | TGTGCCTGGACCAACCTCAGGGGTAATTCACCCCTCCACTTT
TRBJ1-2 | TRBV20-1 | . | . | CSAFRQTVTF | TGCAGTGCTTTTCGACAGACTGTTACCTTC
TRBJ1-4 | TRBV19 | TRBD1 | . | CASTTVEGQGRKLFF | TGTGCCAGTACCACAGTTGAGGGACAGGGGCGGAAACTGTTTTTT
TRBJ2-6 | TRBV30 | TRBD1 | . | CAWSTGGPVHGANVLTF | TGTGCCTGGAGTACAGGGGGCCCTGTTCATGGGGCCAACGTCCTGACTTTC
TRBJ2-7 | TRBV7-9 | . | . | CASSLPGGSGGEQYF | TGTGCCAGCAGCTTACCTGGGGGGAGTGGAGGCGAGCAGTACTTC
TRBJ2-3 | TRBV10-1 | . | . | CASSETVDTQYF | TGCGCCAGCAGTGAGACGGTAGATACGCAGTATTTT
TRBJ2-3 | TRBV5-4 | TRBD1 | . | CASSLGATGDTDTQYF | TGTGCCAGCAGCTTGGGGGCGACAGGGGACACAGATACGCAGTATTTT
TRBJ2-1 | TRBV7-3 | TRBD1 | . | CASSQGVQSYNEQFF | TGTGCCAGCAGCCAGGGGGTCCAATCCTACAATGAGCAGTTCTTC
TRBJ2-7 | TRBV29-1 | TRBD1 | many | CSVSGTGVHEQYF | TGCAGCGTCTCCGGGACAGGGGTCCACGAGCAGTACTTC
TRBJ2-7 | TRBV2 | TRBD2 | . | CASSDERGSYEQYF | TGTGCCAGCAGTGACGAGCGGGGGTCCTACGAGCAGTACTTC
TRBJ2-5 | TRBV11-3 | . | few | CASSFLAAETQYF | TGTGCCAGCAGCTTCCTAGCAGCAGAGACCCAGTACTTC
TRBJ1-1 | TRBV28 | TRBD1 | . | CASSGTGLNTEAFF | TGTGCCAGCAGTGGGACAGGGCTGAACACTGAAGCTTTCTTT
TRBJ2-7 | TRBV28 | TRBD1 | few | CASSSPGTGFSEQYF | TGTGCCAGCAGCTCTCCCGGGACAGGGTTTTCCGAGCAGTACTTC
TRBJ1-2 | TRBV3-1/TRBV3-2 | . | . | CPNYGYTF | TGTCCAAACTATGGCTACACCTTC
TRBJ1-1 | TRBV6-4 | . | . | CASRMGPNTEAFF | TGTGCCAGCAGGATGGGCCCGAACACTGAAGCTTTCTTT
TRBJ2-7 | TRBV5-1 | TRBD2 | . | CASRSTSGSFVQYF | TGCGCCAGCCGCTCGACTAGCGGGAGCTTCGTGCAGTACTTC
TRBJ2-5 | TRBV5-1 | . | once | CASSLQYQETQYF | TGCGCCAGCAGCTTACAGTACCAAGAGACCCAGTACTTC
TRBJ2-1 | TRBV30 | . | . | CAGCPGGGSYNEQFF | TGTGCCGGATGCCCGGGCGGAGGCTCCTACAATGAGCAGTTCTTC
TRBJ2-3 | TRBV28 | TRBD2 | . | CASSLGLAGLTDTQYF | TGTGCCAGCAGCCTCGGACTAGCGGGACTCACAGATACGCAGTATTTT
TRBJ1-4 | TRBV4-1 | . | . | CASSQAGGQGWEKLFF | TGCGCCAGCAGCCAAGCGGGGGGTCAGGGATGGGAAAAACTGTTTTTT
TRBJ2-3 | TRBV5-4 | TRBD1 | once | CASTPDRGTDTQYF | TGTGCCAGCACCCCCGACAGGGGAACAGATACGCAGTATTTT
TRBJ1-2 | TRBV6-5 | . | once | CASSPVPRVSYGYTF | TGTGCCAGCAGTCCTGTACCTCGGGTCTCCTATGGCTACACCTTC
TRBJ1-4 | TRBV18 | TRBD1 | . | CASSLEQGVEKLFF | TGTGCCAGCTCACTGGAACAGGGGGTCGAAAAACTGTTTTTT
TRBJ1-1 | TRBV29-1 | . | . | CSVSQGLGTEAFF | TGCAGCGTAAGTCAGGGCTTGGGGACTGAAGCTTTCTTT
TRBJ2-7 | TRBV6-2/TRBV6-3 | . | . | CASSPDYSYEQYF | TGTGCCAGCAGCCCGGACTATTCCTACGAGCAGTACTTC
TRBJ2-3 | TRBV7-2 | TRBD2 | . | CASSWGLAGGDTQYF | TGTGCCAGCAGCTGGGGACTAGCGGGAGGAGATACGCAGTATTTT
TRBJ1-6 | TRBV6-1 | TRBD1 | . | CASSEGGQGLGRSPLHF | TGTGCCAGCAGTGAAGGGGGACAGGGGTTGGGTCGATCACCCCTCCACTTT
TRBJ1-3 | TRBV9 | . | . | CASSARAGLRSGNTIYF | TGTGCCAGCAGCGCTAGAGCGGGACTCCGCTCTGGAAACACCATATATTTT
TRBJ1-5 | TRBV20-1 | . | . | CSASDRHSNQPQHF | TGCAGTGCTAGTGACAGACATAGCAATCAGCCCCAGCATTTT
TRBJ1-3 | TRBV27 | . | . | CASSRVLAEGNTIYF | TGTGCCAGCAGCCGGGTCTTGGCTGAAGGAAACACCATATATTTT